This TCR beta chain was identified during a study of OX40 agonist ivuxolimab in advanced cancers. The wider study: Participants, approximately 83% male, averaged roughly 60 years of age, ranging from roughly 23 to 90.

CDR1 GTSNPN and CDR2 SVGIG come from the germline V gene (reference sequence). The CDR3 has 11 residues. Trimming took 3 bases from V and 7 from J, leaving 9 bases between them. Clones were read by immunoSEQ multiplex PCR, and TCRdb kept only the in-frame ones, dropping some. This sample has about 77,000 clones; 65% to 90% occur once, and the top ten carry around 0.6%. The chain is built from TRBV30 and TRBJ1-2; D gene ambiguous. The TCR was taken from an adult with an advanced solid tumor such as melanoma, head and neck, liver or kidney cancer. The material sequenced was CD4+ or CD8+ T cells sorted from blood, taken in a trial of the OX40 agonist ivuxolimab. The CDR3 DNA sequence: TGTGCCTGGAGCTTAGGATCTGGCTACACCTTC. Residues: CAWSLGSGYTF.